A selection of T cell receptor beta chains follows, all from one sample in a study of radiotherapy plus CTLA-4 blockade in lung cancer. Libraries were prepared by immunoSEQ multiplex PCR; TCRdb keeps only in-frame clonotypes and omits some of them. The sample comprises some 15,000 clones, 72% of which are singletons, and roughly 53% rests with the top ten. The sample in question was peripheral blood, obtained from a patient treated with radiotherapy plus ipilimumab. The source is a human donor with non-small cell lung cancer whose response to radiotherapy plus ipilimumab could not be evaluated. Each CDR3 is given without its conserved first and last residue. The order of the fields is J gene, V gene, CDR3 length, CDR3 protein.

j_call: TRBJ1-1
v_call: TRBV5-6
cdr3_length: 13
cdr3_aa: ASSPARSMNTEAF

j_call: TRBJ1-1
v_call: TRBV5-1
cdr3_length: 10
cdr3_aa: ASSWDQGEAF

j_call: TRBJ2-4
v_call: TRBV5-6
cdr3_length: 13
cdr3_aa: ASSLREAGSHIQY

j_call: TRBJ2-5
v_call: TRBV6-1
cdr3_length: 13
cdr3_aa: ACSEGGVGQETQY

j_call: TRBJ2-7
v_call: TRBV6-5
cdr3_length: 10
cdr3_aa: ASSYSTSEQY

j_call: TRBJ1-1
v_call: TRBV5-5
cdr3_length: 13
cdr3_aa: ASSPMDRGNSEAF

j_call: TRBJ2-3
v_call: TRBV5-1
cdr3_length: 13
cdr3_aa: ASSLDSGGGDTQY

j_call: TRBJ2-3
v_call: TRBV30
cdr3_length: 13
cdr3_aa: ACKTSGGAGDTQY

j_call: TRBJ1-1
v_call: TRBV11-2
cdr3_length: 11
cdr3_aa: ASSLRDRVEAF

j_call: TRBJ2-4
v_call: TRBV27
cdr3_length: 17
cdr3_aa: ASSPLRQGVQSAKNIQY

j_call: TRBJ2-1
v_call: TRBV7-9
cdr3_length: 11
cdr3_aa: ASSDGQYNEQF

j_call: TRBJ2-1
v_call: TRBV7-2
cdr3_length: 14
cdr3_aa: ASSARLAGGHNEQF

j_call: TRBJ2-5
v_call: TRBV28
cdr3_length: 12
cdr3_aa: ASSLGGQRETQY

j_call: TRBJ2-3
v_call: TRBV2
cdr3_length: 10
cdr3_aa: ASRGQEDTQY

j_call: .
v_call: TRBV6-5
cdr3_length: 14
cdr3_aa: ASSFPSDGGSYEQY

j_call: TRBJ2-5
v_call: TRBV27
cdr3_length: 9
cdr3_aa: ASSQRETQY

j_call: TRBJ1-5
v_call: TRBV6-8
cdr3_length: 15
cdr3_aa: ASTDWDRVLRNQPQH

j_call: TRBJ1-4
v_call: TRBV28
cdr3_length: 12
cdr3_aa: ASRQGGTNEKLF

j_call: TRBJ2-3
v_call: TRBV5-1
cdr3_length: 16
cdr3_aa: ASSSGAMGGLFTDTQY

j_call: TRBJ1-1
v_call: TRBV7-6
cdr3_length: 12
cdr3_aa: ASSLGRGNTEAF

j_call: TRBJ2-2
v_call: TRBV30
cdr3_length: 13
cdr3_aa: AWSALAANTGELF

j_call: TRBJ2-7
v_call: TRBV19
cdr3_length: 13
cdr3_aa: ASSFKTDSPYEQY

j_call: TRBJ2-2
v_call: TRBV5-4
cdr3_length: 12
cdr3_aa: AAGTGENTGELF

j_call: TRBJ1-4
v_call: TRBV7-9
cdr3_length: 16
cdr3_aa: ASSWWTGPSIIEEKLF

j_call: TRBJ1-1
v_call: TRBV7-9
cdr3_length: 12
cdr3_aa: ASSPVGALPGAF

j_call: TRBJ1-1
v_call: TRBV5-6
cdr3_length: 14
cdr3_aa: ASSLEGSGYGSEAF

j_call: TRBJ2-3
v_call: TRBV29-1
cdr3_length: 13
cdr3_aa: SVTGQGGVLDTQY

j_call: TRBJ1-4
v_call: TRBV5-1
cdr3_length: 12
cdr3_aa: ASSLYGQNEKLF

j_call: TRBJ2-2
v_call: TRBV19
cdr3_length: 12
cdr3_aa: ASSIEAGTGELF

j_call: TRBJ1-5
v_call: TRBV4-2
cdr3_length: 14
cdr3_aa: ASSHIGGSGNQPQH

j_call: TRBJ1-1
v_call: TRBV19
cdr3_length: 12
cdr3_aa: ASRYGHGETEAF

j_call: TRBJ1-5
v_call: TRBV6-6
cdr3_length: 13
cdr3_aa: ASRKDRASNQPQH

j_call: TRBJ2-1
v_call: TRBV4-3
cdr3_length: 13
cdr3_aa: ASSQGFGRDYEQF

j_call: TRBJ1-1
v_call: TRBV5-4
cdr3_length: 11
cdr3_aa: ASSLERQAQAF

j_call: TRBJ1-2
v_call: TRBV18
cdr3_length: 11
cdr3_aa: ASSPEENYGYT

j_call: TRBJ2-1
v_call: TRBV7-7
cdr3_length: 11
cdr3_aa: ASSLLGRDEQF

j_call: TRBJ2-5
v_call: TRBV6-4
cdr3_length: 13
cdr3_aa: ASSEGSGGQETQY

j_call: TRBJ1-5
v_call: TRBV5-4
cdr3_length: 9
cdr3_aa: ASSPYQPQH

j_call: TRBJ2-7
v_call: TRBV6-1
cdr3_length: 13
cdr3_aa: ASSEYGDRGYEQY

j_call: TRBJ1-6
v_call: TRBV6-1
cdr3_length: 15
cdr3_aa: ASSDLRQALYNSPLH

j_call: TRBJ2-5
v_call: TRBV5-1
cdr3_length: 12
cdr3_aa: ATRPGWGEETQY

j_call: TRBJ1-5
v_call: TRBV28
cdr3_length: 13
cdr3_aa: AIKGSGDSNQPQH

j_call: TRBJ1-5
v_call: TRBV6-6
cdr3_length: 12
cdr3_aa: ASSFGRNNQPQH

j_call: TRBJ1-1
v_call: TRBV6-6
cdr3_length: 10
cdr3_aa: ASTAVAGEAF

j_call: TRBJ1-2
v_call: TRBV6-5
cdr3_length: 10
cdr3_aa: ASTTAGDGYT

j_call: TRBJ2-3
v_call: TRBV9
cdr3_length: 15
cdr3_aa: ASSVGVAGVSTDTQY

j_call: TRBJ2-2
v_call: TRBV7-7
cdr3_length: 13
cdr3_aa: ASRATGDDTGELF

j_call: TRBJ2-1
v_call: TRBV4-1
cdr3_length: 11
cdr3_aa: ASSQDLVDEQF

j_call: TRBJ2-1
v_call: TRBV6-5
cdr3_length: 13
cdr3_aa: ASSLTGQHYNEQF

j_call: TRBJ1-2
v_call: TRBV18
cdr3_length: 10
cdr3_aa: ASSKAEGGYT

j_call: TRBJ1-1
v_call: TRBV18
cdr3_length: 14
cdr3_aa: ASSPPMGQRNTEAF